A single sample gave rise to the 9 T cell receptor beta chains below, sequenced in a study of long-term antiretroviral therapy in people with HIV. Researchers ran immunoSEQ v3.0 at survey level. Clones were sequenced by immunoSEQ multiplex PCR, and TCRdb holds only the in-frame ones, with some missing. The sample has 10,000 to 11,000 clones, roughly four fifths seen once. The material was unsorted PBMCs, obtained 1.8 years after starting antiretroviral therapy. The receptors stem from a man aged 40-49 years with HIV.

The rearrangement links TRBV29-1 to TRBJ2-1; 12 nucleotides align to TRBD2. CDR1 and CDR2 (germline): SQVTM, ANQGSEA. Germline trimming cut 7 bases from V and 6 bases from J; bases unmatched to any gene: 7. CDR3 size: 14 residues. The CDR3: CSAPTSGSVNEQFF. The DNA of the CDR3 is TGCAGCGCCCCGACTAGCGGGAGCGTCAATGAGCAGTTCTTC.

V is TRBV14 and J is TRBJ1-2; TRBD1 might be the D (5 bases). V shed 4 bases and J shed 3 bases, with 9 bases lying between them. The V gene's germline CDR1 is SGHDN and CDR2 FVKESK. This CDR3 comprises 13 residues. The CDR3 loop reads CASSPQVYYGYTF. CDR3 nucleotide sequence: TGTGCCAGCAGCCCACAGGTTTACTATGGCTACACCTTC.

The chain uses TRBV30 and TRBJ1-4; 8 positions agree with TRBD1. Looked up from germline, CDR1 is GTSNPN and CDR2 is SVGIG (reference sequence). Germline trimming cut 1 base from V and 11 bases from J; bases unmatched to any gene: 12. The CDR3 spans 15 residues. The CDR3 bases are TGTGCCTGGAGTGCCGGAATACTGACAGGGGACAAACTGTTTTTT. It translates to CAWSAGILTGDKLFF.

This clone has only a few counts. The chain has TRBV7-9 and TRBJ2-1, with 10 bases that match TRBD1. The V segment lost 5 bases and the J segment 7 bases; nucleotides outside the gene matches: 5. The length of the CDR3 is 14 residues. Germline CDR1 is SEHNR and CDR2 is FQNEAQ (reference sequence). The CDR3 is CASSRGQGKNEQFF. CDR3 in DNA: TGTGCCAGCAGCAGGGGACAGGGGAAGAATGAGCAGTTCTTC.

The chain joins TRBV7-6 to TRBJ2-1; the D gene could be TRBD1 or TRBD2 (5 bases each). This CDR3 is 13 amino acids long. With 1 base removed from V and 8 bases from J, the gap between germline ends came to 9 bases. Germline CDR1 is SGHVS and CDR2 is FNYEAQ. CDR3 sequence (DNA): TGTGCCAGCAGCTTAGGAGGGGTCGATGAGCAGTTCTTC. Amino acids: CASSLGGVDEQFF.

This rearrangement joins TRBV5-1 to TRBJ1-1; D uncertain. Per the germline V gene, CDR1 is SGHRS and CDR2 is YFSETQ. The CDR3 totals 14 residues. Trimming took 3 bases from V and 1 from J, leaving 10 bases between them. The CDR3 protein is CASSSYGRNTEAFF. The DNA for the CDR3 is TGCGCCAGCAGCTCCTATGGGAGGAACACTGAAGCTTTCTTT. The variable domain in full, completed from reference TRBV5-1 and TRBJ1-1, reads KAGVTQTPRYLIKTRGQQVTLSCSPISGHRSVSWYQQTPGQGLQFLFEYFSETQRNKGNFPGRFSGRQFSNSRSEMNVSTLELGDSALYLCASSSYGRNTEAFFGQGTRLTVV.

This chain connects TRBV7-2 to TRBJ1-1; D gene unclear. CDR1 is SGHTA, CDR2 FQGNSA, per germline. The CDR3 has 12 residues. V lost 5 bases to trimming and J lost 6 bases, with 10 bases between them. The CDR3 nucleotides read TGTGCCAGCAGCGGCGCGGTACCTGAAGCTTTCTTT. Amino acid sequence: CASSGAVPEAFF. Drawing the rest from reference TRBV7-2 and TRBJ1-1, the complete variable domain is GAGVSQSPSNKVTEKGKDVELRCDPISGHTALYWYRQSLGQGLEFLIYFQGNSAPDKSGLPSDRFSAERTGGSVSTLTIQRTQQEDSAVYLCASSGAVPEAFFGQGTRLTVV.

The genes are TRBV4-2 and TRBJ2-4; 10 positions match TRBD2. The length of the CDR3 is 16 residues. The V and J ends lost 1 base and 0 bases, in that order; junction bases with no gene match: 0. The germline gives CDR1 LGHNA, CDR2 YNFKEQ. The CDR3 protein is CASSQGLAGAKNIQYF. CDR3 bases: TGTGCCAGCAGCCAAGGACTAGCGGGAGCCAAAAACATTCAGTACTTC.

CDR3 loop: CAISSSDYEQYF. The DNA of the CDR3 is TGTGCCATCTCGAGTTCAGATTACGAGCAGTACTTC. The genes are TRBV10-3 and TRBJ2-7; D remains ambiguous. V was shortened by 8 bases and J by 4 bases, with 12 bases between the two germline ends. Germline V gives CDR1 ENHRY, CDR2 SYGVKD. The CDR3 extends over 12 amino acids.